The 11 T cell receptor beta chains presented below share a single source sample, sequenced in a study of vaccination effects on CD4 cells after COVID-19. Expansion of antigen-specific CD4+ T cells with viral peptide pools was carried out by the ViraFEST assay before sequencing. Culture proceeded for 10 days, and CD4+ T cells were then isolated. Testing of the vaccine recipients showed negative nucleocapsid antibodies and no prior SARS-CoV-2 infection. Profiling relied on immunoSEQ multiplex PCR, and the TCRdb table lists in-frame clones only, not all of them. The table includes 20,000 to 25,000 clones, almost 70% detected once. Their specific antigens are unknown. The sequences come from CD4+ T cells from PBMCs cultured with HCoV-NL63 spike peptides, collected before COVID-19 vaccination. Receptors were obtained from a human donor who received a COVID-19 vaccine.

The rearrangement uses TRBV11-2 and TRBJ1-2, with unresolved D. Germline V lookup: CDR1 SGHAT, CDR2 FQNNGV. Deletions cut 5 bases from V and 7 bases from J, with 20 bases between. The CDR3 spans 15 residues. The CDR3 DNA follows: TGTGCCAGCAGCGCCGCGTGGACGTCGGGAAGTGGCTACACCTTC. It is translated as CASSAAWTSGSGYTF.

This clone was recorded once. The rearrangement joins TRBV18 to TRBJ2-1; unclear D gene. V lost 0 bases to trimming and J lost 8 bases, with 8 bases between them. This CDR3 comprises 13 residues. In germline, CDR1 is KGHSH, CDR2 LQKENI. The CDR3 region is CASSPPGTYEQFF. Written as DNA, the CDR3 is TGTGCCAGCTCACCACCGGGCACGTATGAGCAGTTCTTC.

This clone has more than one count but fewer than ten. The rearrangement joins TRBV4-1 to TRBJ2-3, with TRBD1 matching 8 bases. CDR3 length equals 17 residues. V gave up 3 bases and J gave up 3 bases; unmatched junction bases: 11. The V gene's germline CDR1 is MGHRA and CDR2 YSYEKL. CDR3 residues: CASSQSRDRSLTDTQYF. The CDR3 DNA is TGCGCCAGCAGCCAGAGCAGGGACAGGTCCCTGACAGATACGCAGTATTTT.

By share, this clone ranks as medium-sized. The chain links TRBV6-4 to TRBJ2-2; 10 nucleotides line up with TRBD2. The CDR3 has 15 residues. CDR1 and CDR2 from the germline V gene are MRHNA and SNTAGT. V dropped 7 bases and J dropped 3; count of bases not matched to a gene: 5. The CDR3 here is CASKTLAGDTGELFF. The CDR3 DNA follows: TGTGCCAGCAAGACGCTAGCGGGAGACACCGGGGAGCTGTTTTTT.

This clone occurred a few times. The rearrangement joins TRBV18 to TRBJ1-1; unclear D gene. Germline V CDR1 and CDR2: KGHSH, LQKENI. V lost 2 bases to trimming and J lost 4 bases, with 2 bases between them. The CDR3 extends over 11 amino acids. In DNA form, the CDR3 reads TGTGCCAGCTCACCAAGCACTGAAGCTTTCTTT. It is translated as CASSPSTEAFF.

The J gene is TRBJ1-5, the V gene TRBV30, with D possibly being TRBD1 (6 bases). The germline CDR1 and CDR2 sequences are GTSNPN and SVGIG (reference sequence). CDR3 length: 16 residues. The germline V and J ends were trimmed by 0 bases and 2 bases, with 14 bases remaining between them. The CDR3 DNA reads as TGTGCCTGGAGTGTACTCGGGGGACACGGCAATCAGCCCCAGCATTTT. Translated: CAWSVLGGHGNQPQHF.

This chain connects TRBV10-3 to TRBJ2-5; no clear D gene. Between the trimmed V and J ends, which lost 6 bases and 0 bases, there was a span of 5 bases. Germline V gene data show CDR1 as ENHRY and CDR2 as SYGVKD. The CDR3 has 12 residues. The CDR3 sequence is CAIRADQETQYF. CDR3 coding DNA: TGTGCCATCAGGGCAGACCAAGAGACCCAGTACTTC.

This clone has a handful of counts. The chain joins TRBV6-5 to TRBJ2-2; D might be TRBD2 (6 bases). This CDR3 has 15 amino acids. Germline CDR1 MNHEY, CDR2 SVGAGI. V was shortened by 8 bases and J by 5 bases, with 18 bases between the two germline ends. CDR3 DNA sequence: TGTGCCAGCTCCATGCCAGCGGGTGCTACCGGGGAGCTGTTTTTT. As protein: CASSMPAGATGELFF.

This clone occurred once. The chain couples TRBV12-3 or TRBV12-4 to TRBJ2-7; D not certain. V was cut by 8 bases and J by 2 bases, with 13 bases left in between. The CDR3 covers 13 residues. DNA of the CDR3: TGTGCCAGCGGACGAAAGCTTACCTACGAGCAGTACTTC. Amino acids: CASGRKLTYEQYF.

V usage is TRBV18 and J usage is TRBJ2-7; either TRBD1 or TRBD2 may fit D (5 bases each). This CDR3 has 14 amino acids. Germline lookup yields CDR1 KGHSH and CDR2 LQKENI. V was trimmed by 3 bases and J by 6 bases, leaving 15 bases between them. The DNA for the CDR3 is TGTGCCAGCTCACCGATTACCGGGACGAGCGAGCAGTACTTC. Encoded protein: CASSPITGTSEQYF.

The chain has TRBV5-1 and TRBJ1-1, with D uncertain. Trimming shortened V by 0 bases and J by 2 bases, and 11 bases separated the two germline ends. Looked up from germline, CDR1 is SGHRS and CDR2 is YFSETQ. The CDR3 extends over 15 amino acids. Here the CDR3 reads CASSLAGMGNTEAFF. DNA of the CDR3: TGCGCCAGCAGCTTGGCGGGGATGGGAAACACTGAAGCTTTCTTT.